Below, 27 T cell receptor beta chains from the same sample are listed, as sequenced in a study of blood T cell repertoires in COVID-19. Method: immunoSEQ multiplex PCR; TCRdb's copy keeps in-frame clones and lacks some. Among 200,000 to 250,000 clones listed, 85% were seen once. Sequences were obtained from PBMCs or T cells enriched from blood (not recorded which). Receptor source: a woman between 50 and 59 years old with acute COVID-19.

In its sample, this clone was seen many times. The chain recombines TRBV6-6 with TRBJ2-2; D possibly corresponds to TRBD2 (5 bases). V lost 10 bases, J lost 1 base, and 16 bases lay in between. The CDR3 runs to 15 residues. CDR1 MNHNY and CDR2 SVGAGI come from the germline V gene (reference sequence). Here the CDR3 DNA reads TGTGCCATTCAATTCGGGGATGTGAACACCGGGGAGCTGTTTTTT. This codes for CAIQFGDVNTGELFF.

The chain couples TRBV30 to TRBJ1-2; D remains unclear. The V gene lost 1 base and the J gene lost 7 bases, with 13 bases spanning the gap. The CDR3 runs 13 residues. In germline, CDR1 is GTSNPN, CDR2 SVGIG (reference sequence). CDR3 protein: CAWSALRESGYTF. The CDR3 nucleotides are TGTGCCTGGAGTGCCCTGAGGGAGAGTGGCTACACCTTC. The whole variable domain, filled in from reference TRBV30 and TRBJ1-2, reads SQTIHQWPATLVQPVGSPLSLECTVEGTSNPNLYWYRQAAGRGLQLLFYSVGIGQISSEVPQNLSASRPQDRQFILSSKKLLLSDSGFYLCAWSALRESGYTFGSGTRLTVV.

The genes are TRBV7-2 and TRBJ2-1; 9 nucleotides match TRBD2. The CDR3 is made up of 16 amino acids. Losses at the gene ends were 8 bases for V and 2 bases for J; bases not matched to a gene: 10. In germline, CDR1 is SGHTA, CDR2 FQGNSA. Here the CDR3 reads CASRYSGGQAYNEQFF. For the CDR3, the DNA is TGTGCCAGCCGATATAGCGGGGGCCAAGCCTACAATGAGCAGTTCTTC.

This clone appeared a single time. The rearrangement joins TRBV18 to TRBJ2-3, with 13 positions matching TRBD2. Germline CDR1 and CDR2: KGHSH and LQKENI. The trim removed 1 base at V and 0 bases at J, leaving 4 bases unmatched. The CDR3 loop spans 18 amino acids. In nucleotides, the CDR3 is TGTGCCAGCTCACCACGACTAGCGGGGGGATCTAGCACAGATACGCAGTATTTT. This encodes CASSPRLAGGSSTDTQYF.

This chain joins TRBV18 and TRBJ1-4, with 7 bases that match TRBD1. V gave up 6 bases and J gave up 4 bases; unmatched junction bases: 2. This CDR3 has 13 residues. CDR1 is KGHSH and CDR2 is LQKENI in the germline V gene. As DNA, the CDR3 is TGTGCCAGCTCCCGGGACAGTAATGAAAAACTGTTTTTT. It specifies CASSRDSNEKLFF.

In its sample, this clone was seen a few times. This CDR3 is CASSERRGSDGYTF. In nucleotides, the CDR3 is TGTGCCAGCAGTGAAAGAAGGGGTTCCGATGGCTACACCTTC. J is TRBJ1-2 and V is TRBV6-1; D possibly corresponds to TRBD1 (5 bases). Trimming removed 2 bases at V and 6 bases at J, with 13 bases between. This CDR3 contains 14 residues. Per the germline V gene, CDR1 is MNHNS and CDR2 is SASEGT.

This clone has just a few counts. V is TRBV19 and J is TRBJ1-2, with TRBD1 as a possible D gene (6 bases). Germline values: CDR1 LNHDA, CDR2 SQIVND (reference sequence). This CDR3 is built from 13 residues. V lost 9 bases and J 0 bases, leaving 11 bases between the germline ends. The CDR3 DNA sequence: TGTGCCAGCGGGGGGGCAGCTAACTATGGCTACACCTTC. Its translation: CASGGAANYGYTF.

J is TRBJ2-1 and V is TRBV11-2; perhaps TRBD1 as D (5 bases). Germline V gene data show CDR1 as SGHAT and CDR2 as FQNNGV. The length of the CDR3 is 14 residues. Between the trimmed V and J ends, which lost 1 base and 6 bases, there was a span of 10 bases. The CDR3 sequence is CASSLGGPANEQFF. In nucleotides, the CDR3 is TGTGCCAGCAGCTTAGGGGGCCCGGCCAATGAGCAGTTCTTC.

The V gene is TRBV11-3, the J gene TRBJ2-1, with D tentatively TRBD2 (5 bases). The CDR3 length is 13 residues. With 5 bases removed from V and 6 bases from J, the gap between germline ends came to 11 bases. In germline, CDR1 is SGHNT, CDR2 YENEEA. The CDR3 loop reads CASSLAPGNEQFF. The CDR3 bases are TGTGCCAGCAGCCTAGCTCCAGGCAATGAGCAGTTCTTC.

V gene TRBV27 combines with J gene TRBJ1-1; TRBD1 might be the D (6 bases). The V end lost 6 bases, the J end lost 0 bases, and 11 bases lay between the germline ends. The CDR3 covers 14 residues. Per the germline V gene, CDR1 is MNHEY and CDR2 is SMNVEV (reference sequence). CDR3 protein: CASRTGFLNTEAFF. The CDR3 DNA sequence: TGTGCCAGCAGAACAGGGTTCCTGAACACTGAAGCTTTCTTT.

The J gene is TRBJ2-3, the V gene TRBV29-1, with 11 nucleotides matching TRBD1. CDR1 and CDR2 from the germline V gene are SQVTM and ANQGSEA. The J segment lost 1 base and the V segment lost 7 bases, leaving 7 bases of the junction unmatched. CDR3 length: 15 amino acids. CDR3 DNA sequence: TGCAGCGGTACCGGGACAGGGGGAGGCACAGATACGCAGTATTTT. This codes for CSGTGTGGGTDTQYF.

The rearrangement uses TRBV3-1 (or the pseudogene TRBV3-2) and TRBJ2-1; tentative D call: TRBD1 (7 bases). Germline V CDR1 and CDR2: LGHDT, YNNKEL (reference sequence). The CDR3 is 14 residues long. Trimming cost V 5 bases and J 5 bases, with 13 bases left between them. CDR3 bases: TGTGCCAGCAGCATCAGGGGGGCCCACAATGAGCAGTTCTTC. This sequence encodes CASSIRGAHNEQFF.

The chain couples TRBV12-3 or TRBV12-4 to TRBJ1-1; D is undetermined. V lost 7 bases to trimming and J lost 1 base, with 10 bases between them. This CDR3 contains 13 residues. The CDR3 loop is CASTFLGNTEAFF. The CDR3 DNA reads TGTGCCAGCACCTTTCTCGGGAACACTGAAGCTTTCTTT.

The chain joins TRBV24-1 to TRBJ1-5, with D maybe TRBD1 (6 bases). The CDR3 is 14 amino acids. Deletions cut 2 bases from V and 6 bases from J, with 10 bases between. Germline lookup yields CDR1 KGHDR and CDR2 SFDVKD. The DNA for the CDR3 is TGTGCCACCAGTGATTCTACAGGGACTCAGCCCCAGCATTTT. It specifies CATSDSTGTQPQHF.

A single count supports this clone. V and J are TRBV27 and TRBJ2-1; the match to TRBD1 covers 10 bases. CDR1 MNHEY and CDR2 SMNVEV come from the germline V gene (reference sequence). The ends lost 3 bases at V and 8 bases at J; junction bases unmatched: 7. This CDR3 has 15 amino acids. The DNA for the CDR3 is TGTGCCAGCAGTTTCGGGGACAGGGGTTTCCATGAGCAGTTCTTC. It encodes CASSFGDRGFHEQFF.

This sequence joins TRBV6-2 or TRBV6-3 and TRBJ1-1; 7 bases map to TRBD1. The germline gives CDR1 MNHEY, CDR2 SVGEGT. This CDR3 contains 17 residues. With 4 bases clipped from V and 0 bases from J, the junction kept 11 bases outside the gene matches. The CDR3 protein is CASSFSTGTGMNTEAFF. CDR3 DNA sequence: TGTGCCAGCAGTTTTTCGACAGGGACGGGGATGAACACTGAAGCTTTCTTT.

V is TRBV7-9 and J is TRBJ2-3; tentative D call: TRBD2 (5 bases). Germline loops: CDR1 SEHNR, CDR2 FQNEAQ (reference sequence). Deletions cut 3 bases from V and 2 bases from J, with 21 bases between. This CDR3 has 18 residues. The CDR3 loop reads CASSFGAGRNYNTDTQYF. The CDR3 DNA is TGTGCCAGCAGCTTCGGTGCGGGTAGAAACTATAACACAGATACGCAGTATTTT.

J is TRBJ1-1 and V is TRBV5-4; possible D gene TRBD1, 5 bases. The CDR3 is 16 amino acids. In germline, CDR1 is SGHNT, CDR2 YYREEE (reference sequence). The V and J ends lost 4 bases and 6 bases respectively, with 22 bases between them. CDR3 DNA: TGTGCCAGCAGCGGGGGGACCCGGGCCCCTGGGGCTGAAGCTTTCTTT. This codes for CASSGGTRAPGAEAFF.

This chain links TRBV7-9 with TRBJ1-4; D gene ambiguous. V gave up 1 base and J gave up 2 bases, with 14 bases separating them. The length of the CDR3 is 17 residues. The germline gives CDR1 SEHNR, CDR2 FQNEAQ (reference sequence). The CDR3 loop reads CASSLERIFGTNEKLFF. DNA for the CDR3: TGTGCCAGCAGCTTAGAACGTATCTTTGGCACTAATGAAAAACTGTTTTTT.

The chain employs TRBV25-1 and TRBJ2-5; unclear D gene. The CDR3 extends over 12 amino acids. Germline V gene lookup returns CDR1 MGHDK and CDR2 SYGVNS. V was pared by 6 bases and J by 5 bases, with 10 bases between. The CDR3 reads CASRVPRETQYF. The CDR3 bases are TGTGCCAGCAGGGTACCGCGGGAGACCCAGTACTTC.

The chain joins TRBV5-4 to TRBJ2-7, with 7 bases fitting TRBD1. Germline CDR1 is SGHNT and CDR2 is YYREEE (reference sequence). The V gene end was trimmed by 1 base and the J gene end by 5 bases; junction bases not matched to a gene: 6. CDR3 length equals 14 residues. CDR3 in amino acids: CASSLRQGIDEQYF. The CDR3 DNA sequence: TGTGCCAGCAGCTTGCGACAGGGTATCGACGAGCAGTACTTC.

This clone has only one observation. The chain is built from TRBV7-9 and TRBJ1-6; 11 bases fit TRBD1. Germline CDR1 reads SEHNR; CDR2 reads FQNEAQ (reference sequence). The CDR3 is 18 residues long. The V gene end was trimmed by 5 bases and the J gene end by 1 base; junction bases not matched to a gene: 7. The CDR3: CASSPRGQGASYNSPLHF. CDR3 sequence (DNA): TGTGCCAGCAGCCCAAGAGGACAGGGGGCTTCCTATAATTCACCCCTCCACTTT.

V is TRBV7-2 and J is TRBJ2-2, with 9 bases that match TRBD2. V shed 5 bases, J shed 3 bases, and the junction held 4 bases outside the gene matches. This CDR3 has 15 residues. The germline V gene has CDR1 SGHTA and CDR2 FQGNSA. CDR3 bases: TGTGCCAGCAGCGTGAGCGGGGGGCACACCGGGGAGCTGTTTTTT. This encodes CASSVSGGHTGELFF.

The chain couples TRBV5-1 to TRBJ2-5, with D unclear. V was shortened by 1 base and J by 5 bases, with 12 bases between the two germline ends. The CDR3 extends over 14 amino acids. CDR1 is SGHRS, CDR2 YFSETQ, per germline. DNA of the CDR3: TGCGCCAGCAGCTTGAATCCGGGTCGGGAGACCCAGTACTTC. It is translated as CASSLNPGRETQYF.

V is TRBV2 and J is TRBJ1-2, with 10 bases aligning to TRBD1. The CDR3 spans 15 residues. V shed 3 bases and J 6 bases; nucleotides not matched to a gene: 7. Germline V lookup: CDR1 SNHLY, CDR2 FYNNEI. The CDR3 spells CASSDPDRGHDGYTF. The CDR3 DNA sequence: TGTGCCAGCAGTGACCCCGACAGGGGGCATGATGGCTACACCTTC.

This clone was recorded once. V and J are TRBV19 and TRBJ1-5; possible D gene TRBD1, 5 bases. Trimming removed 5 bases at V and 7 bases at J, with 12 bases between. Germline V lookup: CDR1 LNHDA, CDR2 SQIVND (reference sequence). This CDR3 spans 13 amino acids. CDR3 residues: CASSEQGGQPQHF. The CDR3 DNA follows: TGTGCCAGTAGTGAGCAGGGTGGGCAGCCCCAGCATTTT.

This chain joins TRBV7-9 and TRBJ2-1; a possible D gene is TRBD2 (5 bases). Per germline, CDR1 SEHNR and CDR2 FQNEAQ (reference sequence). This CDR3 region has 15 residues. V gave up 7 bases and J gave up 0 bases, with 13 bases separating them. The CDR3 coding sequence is TGTGCCAGCACCCCTCGAGGGAGCTCCTACAATGAGCAGTTCTTC. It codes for CASTPRGSSYNEQFF.